This T cell receptor beta chain was sequenced in a study of T cell repertoires in cytomegalovirus infection. Study in general: The authors used CMV epitopes that were HLA-C-restricted (recently identified) and HLA-B-restricted (well studied). Points from the study as a whole: The cumulative frequency of public TCR beta families distinguished individuals who carried CMV together with the relevant HLA.

Each CDR3 protein gets one entry after TCRdb re-called the reads with MiXCR. The data hold about half a million distinct CDR3 sequences, with roughly a third observed a single time. This CDR3 has 13 amino acids. Trimming removed 0 bases at V and 4 bases at J, with 7 bases between. CDR1 is MNHEY and CDR2 is SVGAGI in the germline V gene. As for this clonotype: Its antigen is still unknown.

The source of this sequence is a human donor in good health (CMV status not recorded). Some clones in this sample may be carry-over from other donors' samples. The chain has TRBV6-5 and TRBJ2-7; no clear D. This material consisted of cultured PBMCs, taken from culture after CMV antigen stimulation. CDR3 protein: CASSYSEEYEQYF. CDR3 DNA: TGTGCCAGCAGTTACTCAGAAGAATACGAGCAGTACTTC.